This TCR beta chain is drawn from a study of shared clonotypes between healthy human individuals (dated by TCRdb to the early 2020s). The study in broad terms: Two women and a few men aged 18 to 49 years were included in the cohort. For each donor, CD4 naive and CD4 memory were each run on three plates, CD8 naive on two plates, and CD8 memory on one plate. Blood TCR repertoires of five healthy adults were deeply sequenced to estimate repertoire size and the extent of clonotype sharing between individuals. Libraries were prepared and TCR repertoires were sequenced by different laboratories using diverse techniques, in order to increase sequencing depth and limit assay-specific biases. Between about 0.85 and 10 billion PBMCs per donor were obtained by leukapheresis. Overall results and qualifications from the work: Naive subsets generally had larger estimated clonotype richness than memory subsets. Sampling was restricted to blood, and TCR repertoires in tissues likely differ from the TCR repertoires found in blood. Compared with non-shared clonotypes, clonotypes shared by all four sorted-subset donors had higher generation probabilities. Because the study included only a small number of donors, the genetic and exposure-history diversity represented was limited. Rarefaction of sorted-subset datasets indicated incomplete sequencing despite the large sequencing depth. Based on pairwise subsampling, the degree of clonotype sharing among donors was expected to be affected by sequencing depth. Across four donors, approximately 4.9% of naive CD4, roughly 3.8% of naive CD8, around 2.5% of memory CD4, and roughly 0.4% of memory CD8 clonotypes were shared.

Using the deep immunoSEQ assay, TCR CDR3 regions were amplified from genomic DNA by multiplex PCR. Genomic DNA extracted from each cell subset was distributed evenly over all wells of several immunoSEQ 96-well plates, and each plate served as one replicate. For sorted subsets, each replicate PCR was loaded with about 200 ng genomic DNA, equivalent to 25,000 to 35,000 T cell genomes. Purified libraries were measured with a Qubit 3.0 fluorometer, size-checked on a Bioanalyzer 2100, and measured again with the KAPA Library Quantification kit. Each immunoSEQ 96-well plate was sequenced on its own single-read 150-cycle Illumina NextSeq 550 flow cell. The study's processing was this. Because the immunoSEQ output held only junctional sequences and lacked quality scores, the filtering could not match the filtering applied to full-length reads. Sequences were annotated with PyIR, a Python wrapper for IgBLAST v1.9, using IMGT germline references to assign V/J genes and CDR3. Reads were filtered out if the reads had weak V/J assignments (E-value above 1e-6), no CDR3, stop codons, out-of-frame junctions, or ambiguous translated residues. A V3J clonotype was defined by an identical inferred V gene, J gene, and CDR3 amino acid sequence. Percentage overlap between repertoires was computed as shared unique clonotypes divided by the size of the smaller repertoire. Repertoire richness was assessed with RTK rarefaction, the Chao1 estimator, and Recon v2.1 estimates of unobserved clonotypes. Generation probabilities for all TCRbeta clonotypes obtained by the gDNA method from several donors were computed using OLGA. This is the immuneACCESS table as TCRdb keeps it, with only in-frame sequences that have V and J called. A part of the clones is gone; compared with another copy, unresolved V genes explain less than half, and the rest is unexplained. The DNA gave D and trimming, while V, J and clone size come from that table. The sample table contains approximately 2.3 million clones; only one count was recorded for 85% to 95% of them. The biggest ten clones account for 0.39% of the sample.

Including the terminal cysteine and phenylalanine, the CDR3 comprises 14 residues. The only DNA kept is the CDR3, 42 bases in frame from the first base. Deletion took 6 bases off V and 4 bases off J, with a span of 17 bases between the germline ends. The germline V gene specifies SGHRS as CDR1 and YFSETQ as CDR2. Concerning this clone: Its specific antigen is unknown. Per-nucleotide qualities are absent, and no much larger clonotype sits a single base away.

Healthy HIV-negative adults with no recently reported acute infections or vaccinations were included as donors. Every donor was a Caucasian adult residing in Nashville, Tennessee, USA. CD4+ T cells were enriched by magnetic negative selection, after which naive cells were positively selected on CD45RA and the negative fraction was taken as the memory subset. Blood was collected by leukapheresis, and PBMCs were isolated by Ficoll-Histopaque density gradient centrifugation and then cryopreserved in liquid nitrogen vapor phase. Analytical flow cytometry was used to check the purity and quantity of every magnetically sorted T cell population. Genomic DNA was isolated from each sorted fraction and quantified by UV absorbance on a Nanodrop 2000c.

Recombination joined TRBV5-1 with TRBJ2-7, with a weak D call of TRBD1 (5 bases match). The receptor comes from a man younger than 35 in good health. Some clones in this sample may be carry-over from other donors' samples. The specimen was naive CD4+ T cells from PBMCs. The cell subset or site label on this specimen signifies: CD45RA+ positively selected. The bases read TGCGCCAGCACCCAGGACACTTCTCTGTACGAGCAGTACTTC. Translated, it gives CASTQDTSLYEQYF.